A selection of T cell receptor beta chains follows, all from one sample in a study of T cells in Graves' hyperthyroidism and ophthalmopathy. MiXCR, run by TCRdb on the multiplex PCR reads, gives a single entry per CDR3 protein. The table shows about 660,000 distinct CDR3 sequences, with just under 45% occurring only once. Sequencing used peripheral blood or thyroid tissue (not recorded which). These receptors all come from an adult man with Graves' disease, either hyperthyroidism or ophthalmopathy (not recorded which). CDR3s include the opening cysteine and the closing phenylalanine or tryptophan. D genes are given only for firm matches. Clone size is shown for a subset of rows, as once, few, many or a class of expanded clone.

CDR3 protein: CASSGWTGDHSPLHF
CDR3 DNA: TGCGCCAGCAGCGGTTGGACAGGTGACCATTCACCCCTCCACTTT
clone size: once
J gene: TRBJ1-6
V gene: TRBV5-1
D gene: TRBD1

CDR3 protein: CASRDPGGSVYTF
CDR3 DNA: TGTGCCAGCAGAGATCCAGGAGGGAGCGTCTACACCTTC
clone size: .
J gene: TRBJ1-2
V gene: TRBV2
D gene: .

CDR3 protein: CSARDPDRAAGELFF
CDR3 DNA: TGCAGTGCTAGAGATCCCGACAGGGCAGCGGGGGAGCTGTTTTTT
clone size: .
J gene: TRBJ2-2
V gene: TRBV20-1
D gene: TRBD1

CDR3 protein: CATSVADSYGYTF
CDR3 DNA: TGTGCCACCAGCGTTGCTGACAGCTATGGCTACACCTTC
clone size: .
J gene: TRBJ1-2
V gene: TRBV24-1
D gene: .

CDR3 protein: CSVVGGAGKKYGYTF
CDR3 DNA: TGCAGCGTTGTAGGGGGCGCAGGAAAGAAATATGGCTACACCTTC
clone size: many
J gene: TRBJ1-2
V gene: TRBV29-1
D gene: TRBD1

CDR3 protein: CSAGVDAGEQYF
CDR3 DNA: TGCAGTGCTGGGGTCGATGCGGGGGAGCAGTACTTC
clone size: few
J gene: TRBJ2-7
V gene: TRBV20-1
D gene: .

CDR3 protein: CASKDRGGFGSGTQYF
CDR3 DNA: .
clone size: .
J gene: TRBJ2-5
V gene: TRBV2
D gene: .

CDR3 protein: CASLSGLDEQYF
CDR3 DNA: TGTGCCAGCCTGTCGGGTCTCGACGAGCAGTACTTC
clone size: many
J gene: TRBJ2-7
V gene: TRBV7-8
D gene: .

CDR3 protein: CASSLVGRTGGNEQYF
CDR3 DNA: TGTGCCAGCAGCTTAGTGGGGCGGACAGGGGGGAACGAGCAGTACTTC
clone size: .
J gene: TRBJ2-7
V gene: TRBV7-2
D gene: TRBD1

CDR3 protein: CSADPPGQGGYEQYF
CDR3 DNA: TGCAGTGCTGATCCCCCGGGACAGGGCGGCTACGAGCAGTACTTC
clone size: .
J gene: TRBJ2-7
V gene: TRBV20-1
D gene: TRBD1

CDR3 protein: CASSVDGGHQPQHF
CDR3 DNA: TGTGCCAGCAGCGTAGATGGGGGACATCAGCCCCAGCATTTT
clone size: many
J gene: TRBJ1-5
V gene: TRBV9
D gene: .

CDR3 protein: CASSEAANVLTF
CDR3 DNA: TGTGCCAGCAGTGAAGCAGCCAACGTCCTGACTTTC
clone size: .
J gene: TRBJ2-6
V gene: TRBV6-1
D gene: .

CDR3 protein: CATSPAWAHSGANVLTF
CDR3 DNA: TGTGCCACCAGCCCTGCGTGGGCTCACTCTGGGGCCAACGTCCTGACTTTC
clone size: .
J gene: TRBJ2-6
V gene: TRBV24-1
D gene: .

CDR3 protein: CASGSLLAGGETQYF
CDR3 DNA: TGTGCCAGCGGTTCCCTACTAGCGGGGGGGGAGACCCAGTACTTC
clone size: .
J gene: TRBJ2-5
V gene: TRBV2
D gene: TRBD2

CDR3 protein: CAALGQGYTEAFF
CDR3 DNA: TGTGCCGCCCTGGGACAGGGATACACTGAAGCTTTCTTT
clone size: .
J gene: TRBJ1-1
V gene: TRBV25-1
D gene: TRBD1

CDR3 protein: CASSERWGSGEKLFF
CDR3 DNA: TGTGCCAGCAGTGAACGATGGGGCTCAGGTGAAAAACTGTTTTTT
clone size: .
J gene: TRBJ1-4
V gene: TRBV2
D gene: .

CDR3 protein: CASSEDSVNTEAFF
CDR3 DNA: TGTGCCAGCAGTGAAGACTCGGTTAACACTGAAGCTTTCTTT
clone size: .
J gene: TRBJ1-1
V gene: TRBV2
D gene: .

CDR3 protein: CASSVGTDLSSGEQYF
CDR3 DNA: TGTGCCAGCAGCGTAGGGACAGATTTGAGCTCGGGCGAGCAGTACTTC
clone size: few
J gene: TRBJ2-7
V gene: TRBV9
D gene: .

CDR3 protein: CASSRLAGGKETQYF
CDR3 DNA: TGTGCCAGCAGTAGACTAGCGGGGGGGAAAGAGACCCAGTACTTC
clone size: .
J gene: TRBJ2-5
V gene: TRBV7-9
D gene: TRBD2

CDR3 protein: CASSLWTGTGRGSNQPQHF
CDR3 DNA: TGTGCCAGCAGCCTTTGGACCGGGACAGGGAGAGGGAGCAATCAGCCCCAGCATTTT
clone size: .
J gene: TRBJ1-5
V gene: TRBV2
D gene: TRBD1

CDR3 protein: CSVVTGGNNYGYTF
CDR3 DNA: TGCAGCGTTGTAACAGGGGGGAATAACTATGGCTACACCTTC
clone size: many
J gene: TRBJ1-2
V gene: TRBV29-1
D gene: TRBD1

CDR3 protein: CASSAGTGRLHF
CDR3 DNA: TGTGCCAGCAGCGCAGGGACAGGACGCCTCCACTTT
clone size: many
J gene: TRBJ1-6
V gene: TRBV9
D gene: TRBD1

CDR3 protein: CASSLVGQGIGMNTEAFF
CDR3 DNA: TGCGCCAGCAGCTTGGTGGGACAGGGGATAGGGATGAACACTGAAGCTTTCTTT
clone size: .
J gene: TRBJ1-1
V gene: TRBV5-1
D gene: TRBD1

CDR3 protein: CASSSERGGTPLHF
CDR3 DNA: TGTGCCAGCAGCTCCGAAAGGGGGGGGACACCCCTCCACTTT
clone size: .
J gene: TRBJ1-6
V gene: TRBV5-4
D gene: .

CDR3 protein: CASSYALTF
CDR3 DNA: TGTGCCAGCAGTTACGCCCTGACTTTC
clone size: .
J gene: TRBJ2-6
V gene: TRBV2
D gene: .

CDR3 protein: CSVEGGGTNYGYTF
CDR3 DNA: TGCAGCGTTGAAGGGGGAGGAACTAACTATGGCTACACCTTC
clone size: many
J gene: TRBJ1-2
V gene: TRBV29-1
D gene: .

CDR3 protein: CAISDIASGNTIYF
CDR3 DNA: TGTGCCATCAGTGACATCGCGTCCGGAAACACCATATATTTT
clone size: .
J gene: TRBJ1-3
V gene: TRBV10-3
D gene: .

CDR3 protein: CASQQAGGDPLHF
CDR3 DNA: TGTGCCAGCCAACAGGCGGGTGGGGATCCCCTCCACTTT
clone size: .
J gene: TRBJ1-6
V gene: TRBV6-5
D gene: .

CDR3 protein: CAISERGDGNTIYF
CDR3 DNA: TGTGCCATCAGTGAGCGGGGGGACGGAAACACCATATATTTT
clone size: .
J gene: TRBJ1-3
V gene: TRBV10-3
D gene: .

CDR3 protein: CATSEAASNQPQHF
CDR3 DNA: TGTGCCACCAGTGAGGCAGCTAGCAATCAGCCCCAGCATTTT
clone size: many
J gene: TRBJ1-5
V gene: TRBV24-1
D gene: .

CDR3 protein: CASSWGLYNSPLHF
CDR3 DNA: TGTGCCAGCAGCTGGGGACTGTATAATTCACCCCTCCACTTT
clone size: many
J gene: TRBJ1-6
V gene: TRBV11-2
D gene: .

CDR3 protein: CASRGGVRSYEQYF
CDR3 DNA: TGTGCCAGCAGGGGGGGGGTTCGGTCCTACGAGCAGTACTTC
clone size: few
J gene: TRBJ2-7
V gene: TRBV2
D gene: TRBD2

CDR3 protein: CASSQDRRGSNTEAFF
CDR3 DNA: TGCGCCAGCAGCCAAGATCGGAGGGGCTCGAACACTGAAGCTTTCTTT
clone size: .
J gene: TRBJ1-1
V gene: TRBV4-1
D gene: .

CDR3 protein: CASSVAVGGASGYTF
CDR3 DNA: TGTGCCAGCAGCGTAGCTGTAGGGGGCGCATCTGGCTACACCTTC
clone size: many
J gene: TRBJ1-2
V gene: TRBV9
D gene: TRBD1

CDR3 protein: CASSPRDGVNSPLHF
CDR3 DNA: TGTGCCAGCAGCCCTAGGGACGGGGTGAATTCACCCCTCCACTTT
clone size: .
J gene: TRBJ1-6
V gene: TRBV14
D gene: .

CDR3 protein: CASRMDGGYGYTF
CDR3 DNA: TGTGCCAGCAGAATGGACGGGGGCTATGGCTACACCTTC
clone size: .
J gene: TRBJ1-2
V gene: TRBV12-3/TRBV12-4
D gene: .

CDR3 protein: CASSLGGGVYEQYF
CDR3 DNA: TGTGCCAGCAGCTTAGGAGGGGGCGTCTACGAGCAGTACTTC
clone size: .
J gene: TRBJ2-7
V gene: TRBV7-2
D gene: TRBD1

CDR3 protein: CASSPSGGTNEKLFF
CDR3 DNA: TGTGCCAGCAGCCCTAGCGGGGGTACGAATGAAAAACTGTTTTTT
clone size: many
J gene: TRBJ1-4
V gene: TRBV9
D gene: .

CDR3 protein: CANSLGGGTEAFF
CDR3 DNA: TGTGCCAACAGCTTAGGGGGGGGCACTGAAGCTTTCTTT
clone size: .
J gene: TRBJ1-1
V gene: TRBV7-9
D gene: .

CDR3 protein: CASSLFKDSANSPLHF
CDR3 DNA: TGTGCCAGCAGCCTTTTTAAGGACAGCGCCAATTCACCCCTCCACTTT
clone size: few
J gene: TRBJ1-6
V gene: TRBV7-2
D gene: .

CDR3 protein: CASSGQGSQPLTF
CDR3 DNA: TGTGCCAGCAGCGGACAGGGGTCCCAGCCCCTGACTTTC
clone size: .
J gene: TRBJ2-6
V gene: TRBV7-9
D gene: TRBD1

CDR3 protein: CASSRGYTEAFF
CDR3 DNA: TGTGCCAGCAGTAGGGGGTACACTGAAGCTTTCTTT
clone size: .
J gene: TRBJ1-1
V gene: TRBV12-3/TRBV12-4
D gene: .

CDR3 protein: CSVETTGVETQYF
CDR3 DNA: TGCAGCGTTGAAACGACAGGGGTAGAGACCCAGTACTTC
clone size: .
J gene: TRBJ2-5
V gene: TRBV29-1
D gene: TRBD1

CDR3 protein: CASSPPGGRNNSPLHF
CDR3 DNA: TGTGCCAGCAGCCCCCCCGGGGGTAGGAATAATTCACCCCTCCACTTT
clone size: .
J gene: TRBJ1-6
V gene: TRBV2
D gene: .

CDR3 protein: CAISADTGLEKLFF
CDR3 DNA: TGTGCCATCAGTGCGGACACAGGGCTTGAAAAACTGTTTTTT
clone size: once
J gene: TRBJ1-4
V gene: TRBV10-3
D gene: .

CDR3 protein: CASSLGTRQGSTEAFF
CDR3 DNA: TGTGCCAGCAGCTTAGGGACTAGGCAGGGGAGCACTGAAGCTTTCTTT
clone size: .
J gene: TRBJ1-1
V gene: TRBV7-2
D gene: .

CDR3 protein: CASSSPGRAYEQYF
CDR3 DNA: TGTGCCAGCAGTTCGCCGGGACGGGCCTACGAGCAGTACTTC
clone size: .
J gene: TRBJ2-7
V gene: TRBV7-8
D gene: .

CDR3 protein: CASSFTAAPLQGAEAFF
CDR3 DNA: TGTGCCAGCAGTTTCACGGCGGCTCCTCTTCAGGGGGCTGAAGCTTTCTTT
clone size: once
J gene: TRBJ1-1
V gene: TRBV7-9
D gene: TRBD1

CDR3 protein: CASTTLPNSPLHF
CDR3 DNA: TGTGCCAGCACTACACTCCCCAATTCACCCCTCCACTTT
clone size: many
J gene: TRBJ1-6
V gene: TRBV2
D gene: .

CDR3 protein: CARRGRNEQYF
CDR3 DNA: TGTGCCAGGCGGGGGCGAAACGAGCAGTACTTC
clone size: few
J gene: TRBJ2-7
V gene: TRBV19
D gene: .

CDR3 protein: CASSLVAGENRPQHF
CDR3 DNA: TGCGCCAGCAGCTTGGTCGCAGGGGAGAATCGGCCCCAGCATTTT
clone size: few
J gene: TRBJ1-5
V gene: TRBV5-1
D gene: .

CDR3 protein: CASSEENRGLGNQPQHF
CDR3 DNA: TGTGCCAGCAGTGAAGAAAACAGGGGGCTAGGCAATCAGCCCCAGCATTTT
clone size: few
J gene: TRBJ1-5
V gene: TRBV2
D gene: TRBD1

CDR3 protein: CSARGWDTEAFF
CDR3 DNA: TGCAGTGCCAGGGGCTGGGACACTGAAGCTTTCTTT
clone size: few
J gene: TRBJ1-1
V gene: TRBV20-1
D gene: .

CDR3 protein: CASSLAGMGAISPLHF
CDR3 DNA: TGTGCCAGCAGCTTAGCCGGGATGGGGGCGATTTCACCCCTCCACTTT
clone size: .
J gene: TRBJ1-6
V gene: TRBV7-8
D gene: .

CDR3 protein: CASSYNRGGYEQYF
CDR3 DNA: TGCGCCAGCAGCTATAACAGGGGAGGATACGAGCAGTACTTC
clone size: .
J gene: TRBJ2-7
V gene: TRBV5-1
D gene: .

CDR3 protein: CASSIEAGWTYEQYF
CDR3 DNA: TGTGCCAGTAGTATAGAGGCAGGGTGGACCTACGAGCAGTACTTC
clone size: many
J gene: TRBJ2-7
V gene: TRBV19
D gene: .